This entry is about one T cell receptor beta chain. Its antigen is still unknown. These data are taken from a study of PD-1 blockade in classical Hodgkin lymphoma. Points from the study as a whole: Newly diagnosed patients had baseline TCR diversity that was reportedly lower than that of healthy donors. Reasons behind the repertoire differences stay unclear, perhaps disease activity or earlier therapy.

The time point is: cycle 4 day 1 (C4D1), after 6 weeks of nivolumab. In every patient, relapse followed autologous stem cell transplantation, while exposure to brentuximab vedotin differed. CD4+ T cells were purified from thawed PBMCs by magnetic negative selection. The protocol was immunoSEQ multiplex PCR, while the TCRdb copy is restricted to in-frame clones and leaves out a portion. The sample shows 25,000 or so clones, approximately 85% of them seen only once. Germline V gene sequence: CDR1 MNHNS, CDR2 SASEGT. V lost 2 bases, J lost 5 bases, and 15 bases lay in between. There are 15 residues in the CDR3.

Source: CD4+ T cells from blood, taken before the fourth cycle of nivolumab. The clonotype was recovered from a human donor with classical Hodgkin lymphoma. The V gene is TRBV6-1, the J gene TRBJ1-2, with D tentatively TRBD1 (5 bases). Here the CDR3 reads CASSEQEGRRYGYTF. The CDR3 nucleotides read TGTGCCAGCAGTGAACAAGAGGGGCGTCGGTATGGCTACACCTTC.